This TCR beta chain came from a study of beta chain features in type 1 diabetes. In the study overall: Sorted cell examination encompassed around 100,000,000 cells across all samples. Points from the study as a whole: All four CD4+ subsets from Type 1 diabetes patients carried moderately but significantly shorter TCRB CDR3s.

The investigators reverse transcribed all of the isolated RNA, so they sequenced expressed TCRB transcripts. Libraries were prepared by immunoSEQ multiplex PCR; TCRdb keeps only in-frame clonotypes and omits some of them. The data hold a few hundred thousand clones, with around 14% observed a single time. The table lists this clone with a few counts. What it binds is not known. Staining for CD45RO/CCR7/CD25/CD127/CD95/CD27 allowed sorting of CD4+ naive, central memory, regulatory and stem cell-like memory cells. The sequenced sample consisted of naive CD4+ T cells from blood. This clonotype was sampled from a man aged 30 to 39 in good health.

This CDR3 is CASSKPGQLGDTQYF. The CDR3 region has the DNA TGTGCCAGCAGCAAACCGGGACAACTAGGAGATACGCAGTATTTT. The V call is TRBV7-9, the J call TRBJ2-3, with a weak D call TRBD1 (6 bases). Germline CDR1 SEHNR, CDR2 FQNEAQ (reference sequence). V was cut by 5 bases and J by 5 bases, with 17 bases left in between. The CDR3 length is 15 residues.